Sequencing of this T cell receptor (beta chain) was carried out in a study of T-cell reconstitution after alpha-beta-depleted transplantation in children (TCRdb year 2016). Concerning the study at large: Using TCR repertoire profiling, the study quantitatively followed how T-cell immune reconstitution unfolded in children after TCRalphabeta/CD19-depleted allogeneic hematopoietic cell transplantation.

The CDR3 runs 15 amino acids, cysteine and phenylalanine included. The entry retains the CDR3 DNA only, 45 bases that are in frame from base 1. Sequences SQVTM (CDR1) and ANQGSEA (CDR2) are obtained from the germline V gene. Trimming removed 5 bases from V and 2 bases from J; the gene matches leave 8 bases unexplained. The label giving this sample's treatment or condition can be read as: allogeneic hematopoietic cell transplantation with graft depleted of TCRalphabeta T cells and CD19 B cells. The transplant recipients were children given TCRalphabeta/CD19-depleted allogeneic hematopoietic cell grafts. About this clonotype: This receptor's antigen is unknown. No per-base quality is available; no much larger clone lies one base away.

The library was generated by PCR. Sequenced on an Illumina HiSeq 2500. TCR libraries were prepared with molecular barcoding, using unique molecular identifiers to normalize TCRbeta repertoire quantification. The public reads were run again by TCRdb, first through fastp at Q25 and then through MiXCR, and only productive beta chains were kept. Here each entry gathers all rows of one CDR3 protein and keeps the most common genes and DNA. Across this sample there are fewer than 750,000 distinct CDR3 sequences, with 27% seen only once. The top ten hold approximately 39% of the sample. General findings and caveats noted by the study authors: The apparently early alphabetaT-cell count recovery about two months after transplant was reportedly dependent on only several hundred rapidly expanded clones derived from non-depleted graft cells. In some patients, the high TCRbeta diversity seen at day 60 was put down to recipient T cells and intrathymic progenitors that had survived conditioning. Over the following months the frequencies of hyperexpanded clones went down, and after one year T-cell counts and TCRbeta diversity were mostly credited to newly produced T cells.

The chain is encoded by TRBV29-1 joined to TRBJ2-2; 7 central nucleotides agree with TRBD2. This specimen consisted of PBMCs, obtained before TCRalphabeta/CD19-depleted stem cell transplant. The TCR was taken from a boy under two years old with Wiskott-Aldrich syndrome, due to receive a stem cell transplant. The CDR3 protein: CSVSSPGLNTGELFF. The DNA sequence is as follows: TGCAGCGTTTCCTCCCCGGGACTAAACACCGGGGAGCTGTTTTTT.